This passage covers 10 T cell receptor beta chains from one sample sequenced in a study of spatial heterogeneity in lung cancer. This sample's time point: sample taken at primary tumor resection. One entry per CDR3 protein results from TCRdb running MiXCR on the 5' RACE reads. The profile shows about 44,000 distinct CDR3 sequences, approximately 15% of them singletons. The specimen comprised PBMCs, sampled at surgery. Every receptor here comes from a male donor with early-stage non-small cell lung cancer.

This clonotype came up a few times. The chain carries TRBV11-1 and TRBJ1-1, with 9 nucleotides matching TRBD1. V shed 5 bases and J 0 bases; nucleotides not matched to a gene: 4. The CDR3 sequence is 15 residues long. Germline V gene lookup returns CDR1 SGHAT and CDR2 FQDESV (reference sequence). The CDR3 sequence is CASSTGQGLNTEAFF. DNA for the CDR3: TGTGCCAGCAGCACGGGACAGGGTCTGAACACTGAAGCTTTCTTT.

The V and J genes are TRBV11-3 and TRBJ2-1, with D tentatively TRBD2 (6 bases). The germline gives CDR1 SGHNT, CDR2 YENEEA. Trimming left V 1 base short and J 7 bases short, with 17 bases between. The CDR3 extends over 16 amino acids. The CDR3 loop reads CASSLGGGNNPNEQFF. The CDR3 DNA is TGTGCCAGCAGCTTAGGTGGGGGGAACAACCCTAATGAGCAGTTCTTC.

The chain's CDR3 is CAIQTEVNQPQHF. CDR3 nucleotide sequence: TGTGCCATACAAACAGAGGTCAATCAGCCCCAGCATTTT. V and J are TRBV10-3 and TRBJ1-5; no clear D gene. This CDR3 spans 13 amino acids. The germline V gene encodes CDR1 ENHRY and CDR2 SYGVKD. V lost 9 bases and J lost 3, with 12 bases in between.

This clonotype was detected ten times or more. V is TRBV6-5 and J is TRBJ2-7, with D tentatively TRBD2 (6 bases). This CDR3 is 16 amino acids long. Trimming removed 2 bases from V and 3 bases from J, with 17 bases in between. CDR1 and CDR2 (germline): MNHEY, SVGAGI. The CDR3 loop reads CASSYVGGASRYEQYF. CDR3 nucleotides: TGTGCCAGCAGTTACGTGGGGGGAGCATCCCGCTACGAGCAGTACTTC.

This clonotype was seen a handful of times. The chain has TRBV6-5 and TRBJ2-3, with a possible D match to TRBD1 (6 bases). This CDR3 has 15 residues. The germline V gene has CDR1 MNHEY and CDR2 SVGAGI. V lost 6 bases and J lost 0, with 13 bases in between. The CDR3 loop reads CASSFGTPSTDTQYF. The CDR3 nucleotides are TGTGCCAGCAGCTTCGGGACACCTAGCACAGATACGCAGTATTTT.

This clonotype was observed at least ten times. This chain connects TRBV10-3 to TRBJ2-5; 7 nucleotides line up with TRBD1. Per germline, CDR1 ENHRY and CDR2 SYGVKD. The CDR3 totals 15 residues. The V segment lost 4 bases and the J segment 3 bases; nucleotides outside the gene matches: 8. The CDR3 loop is CAISGTGTVKETQYF. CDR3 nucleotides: TGTGCCATCAGTGGGACCGGGACAGTTAAAGAGACCCAGTACTTC.

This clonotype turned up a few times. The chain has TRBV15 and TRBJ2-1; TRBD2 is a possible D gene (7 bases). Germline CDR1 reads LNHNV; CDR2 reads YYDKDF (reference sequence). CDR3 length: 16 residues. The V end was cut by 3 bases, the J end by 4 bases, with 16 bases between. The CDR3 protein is CATSSEGGTMYNEQFF. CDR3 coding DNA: TGTGCCACCAGCAGTGAGGGAGGGACAATGTACAATGAGCAGTTCTTC.

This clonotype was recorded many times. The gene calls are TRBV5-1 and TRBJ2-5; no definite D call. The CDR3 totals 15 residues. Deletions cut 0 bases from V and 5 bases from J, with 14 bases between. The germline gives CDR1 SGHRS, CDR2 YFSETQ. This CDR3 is CASSLETGIGETQYF. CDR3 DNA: TGCGCCAGCAGCTTGGAAACCGGAATCGGGGAGACCCAGTACTTC.

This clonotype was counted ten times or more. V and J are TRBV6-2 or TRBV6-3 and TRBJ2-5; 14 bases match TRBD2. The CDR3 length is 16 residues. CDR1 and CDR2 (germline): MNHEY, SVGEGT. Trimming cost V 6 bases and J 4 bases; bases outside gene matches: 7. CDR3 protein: CASSPAGTSGRETQYF. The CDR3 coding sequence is TGTGCCAGCAGCCCCGCCGGGACTAGCGGGAGAGAGACCCAGTACTTC.

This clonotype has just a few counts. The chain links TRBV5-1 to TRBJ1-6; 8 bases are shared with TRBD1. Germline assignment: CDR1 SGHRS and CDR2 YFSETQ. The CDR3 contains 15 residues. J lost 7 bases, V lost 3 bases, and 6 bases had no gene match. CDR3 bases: TGCGCCAGCAGCTCGCCGGGACAGGAGAATTCACCCCTCCACTTT. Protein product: CASSSPGQENSPLHF.